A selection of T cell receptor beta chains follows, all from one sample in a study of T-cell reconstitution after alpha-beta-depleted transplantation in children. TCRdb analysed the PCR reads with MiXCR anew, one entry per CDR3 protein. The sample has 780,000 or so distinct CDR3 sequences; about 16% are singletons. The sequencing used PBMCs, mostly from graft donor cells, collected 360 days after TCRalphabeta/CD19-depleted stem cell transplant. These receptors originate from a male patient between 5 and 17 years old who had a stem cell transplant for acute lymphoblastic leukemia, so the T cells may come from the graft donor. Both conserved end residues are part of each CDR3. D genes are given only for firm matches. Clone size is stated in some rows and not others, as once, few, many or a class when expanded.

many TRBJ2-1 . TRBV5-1 CASSSGGIEQFF TGCGCCAGCAGCTCCGGAGGGATTGAGCAGTTCTTC
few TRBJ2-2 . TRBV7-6 CASSPAVQGPYTGELFF TGTGCCAGCAGCCCAGCCGTGCAGGGGCCGTACACCGGGGAGCTGTTTTTT
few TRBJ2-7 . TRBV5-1 CASSLTGTRNEQYF TGCGCCAGCAGTTTAACCGGGACCAGGAACGAGCAGTACTTC
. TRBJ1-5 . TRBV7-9 CASSADFGNQPQHF TGTGCCAGCAGCGCCGACTTTGGGAATCAGCCCCAGCATTTT
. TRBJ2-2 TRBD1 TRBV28 CASSSPGDRGQVNTGELFF TGTGCCAGCAGTTCCCCGGGGGACAGGGGGCAGGTGAACACCGGGGAGCTGTTTTTT
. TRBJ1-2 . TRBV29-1 CSVLGRTFNGYTF TGCAGCGTTTTAGGGCGGACATTCAATGGCTACACCTTC
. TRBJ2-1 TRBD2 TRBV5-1 CASSLAGREGLGNEQFF TGCGCCAGCAGCTTGGCCGGGCGGGAGGGCCTCGGTAATGAGCAGTTCTTC
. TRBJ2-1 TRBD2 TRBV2 CASTRREGTYNEQFF TGTGCCAGCACCCGACGGGAGGGGACCTACAATGAGCAGTTCTTC
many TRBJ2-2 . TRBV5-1 CASRARANTGELFF TGCGCCAGCAGGGCCAGGGCGAACACCGGGGAGCTGTTTTTT
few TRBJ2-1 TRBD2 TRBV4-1 CASSLVRRTSGIVGSYNEQFF TGCGCCAGCAGCCTCGTACGTCGGACTAGCGGGATAGTGGGCTCCTACAATGAGCAGTTCTTC
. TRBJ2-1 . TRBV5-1 CASSLLEDSYNEQFF TGCGCCAGCAGCTTGCTGGAGGACTCCTACAATGAGCAGTTCTTC
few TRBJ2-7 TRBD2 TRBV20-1 CSEGLAGGPSSYEQYF TGCAGTGAGGGACTAGCGGGAGGGCCGTCGTCCTACGAGCAGTACTTC
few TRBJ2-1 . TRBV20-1 CSASFPGASYNEQFF TGCAGTGCTAGTTTCCCGGGAGCCTCCTACAATGAGCAGTTCTTC
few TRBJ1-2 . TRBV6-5 CASSYSTFGGSYGYTF TGTGCCAGCAGTTACTCAACGTTCGGGGGGTCCTATGGCTACACCTTC